The text below deals with one TCR beta chain. Its cognate antigen is unknown. The sample is drawn from a study of regulatory T cells in long-lasting Graves disease. Study-wide background: Antithyroid drug use was under 3 months in newly diagnosed Graves' patients. Study-level points and caveats: Limited sample numbers may have lowered accuracy.

Described time point: newly diagnosed GD, antithyroid drugs for less than 3 months. Preparation of the TCR library used RNA extracted from PBMCs. Germline values: CDR1 DFQATT, CDR2 SNEGSKA (reference sequence). With 0 bases removed from V and 5 bases from J, the gap between germline ends came to 13 bases. The CDR3 extends over 14 amino acids. Sequencing libraries for TCR beta were prepared with iRepertoire HTBI primers and Arm-PCR of CDR3 regions. In the authors' workflow: Sample data revealed approximately 62 TRBV and some 14 TRBJ segments. TCRdb recomputed calls from the multiplex PCR reads with MiXCR, one row per CDR3 protein. It is TCRdb's table, rather than the study itself, that gives the V and J calls and clone size. The sample contains some 250,000 distinct CDR3 sequences, approximately 20% of which appear only once.

This TCR was sampled from a female donor with Graves disease. The specimen was peripheral blood mononuclear cells (PBMCs), collected at new diagnosis, from a patient treated with antithyroid drugs. This rearrangement joins TRBV20-1 to TRBJ1-2, with D perhaps TRBD1 (6 bases). In DNA, the CDR3 is TGCAGTGCTAGAGATCGGGGCAGGGGTTATGGCTACACCTTC. It codes for CSARDRGRGYGYTF.